The T cell receptor beta chain described here comes from a study of PD-1 blockade in classical Hodgkin lymphoma. Study as a whole: Nivolumab was administered to patients intravenously at 3 mg/kg every 2 weeks.

A remark on this clone: Antigen specificity is unknown.

Study-wide results and caveats: CD4+ TCR diversity climbed significantly by C4D1, unlike CD8+ TCR diversity. Among the patients, those starting nivolumab under 1 year after ASCT were excluded. Newly diagnosed patients were said to have less baseline TCR diversity than healthy donors did.

V dropped 2 bases and J dropped 1 base, with 11 bases sitting between them. Per the germline V gene, CDR1 is ENHRY and CDR2 is SYGVKD. This CDR3 has 15 residues. The repertoire was sequenced with immunoSEQ multiplex PCR; TCRdb's copy has only in-frame clones and lacks some. The sample has approximately 100,000 clones; about 83% are singletons. Time point given: cycle 4 day 1 (C4D1), after five to seven weeks of nivolumab. Patients all relapsed after autologous stem cell transplantation, and there was variation in brentuximab vedotin exposure. The receptor comes from a human donor with classical Hodgkin lymphoma. The J gene is TRBJ1-1, the V gene TRBV10-3; D is unclear. Source: peripheral blood mononuclear cells (PBMCs), taken before the fourth cycle of nivolumab. CDR3 DNA sequence: TGTGCCATCAGTGAGGTGCCATCCTCGAACACTGAAGCTTTCTTT. Protein: CAISEVPSSNTEAFF.